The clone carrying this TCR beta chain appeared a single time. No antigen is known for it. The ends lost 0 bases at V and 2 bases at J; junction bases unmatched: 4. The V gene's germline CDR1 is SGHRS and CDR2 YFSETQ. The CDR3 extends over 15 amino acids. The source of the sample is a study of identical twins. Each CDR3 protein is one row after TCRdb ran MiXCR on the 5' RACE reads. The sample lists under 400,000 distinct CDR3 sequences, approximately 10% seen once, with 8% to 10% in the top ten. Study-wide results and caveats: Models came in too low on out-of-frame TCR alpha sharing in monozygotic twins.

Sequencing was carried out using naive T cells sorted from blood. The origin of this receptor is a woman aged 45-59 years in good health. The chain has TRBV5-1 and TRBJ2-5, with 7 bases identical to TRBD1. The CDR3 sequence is CASSLGPGQQETQYF. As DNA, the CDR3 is TGCGCCAGCAGCTTGGGGCCGGGACAGCAAGAGACCCAGTACTTC.